Each of the 6 T cell receptor beta chains below was sequenced from the same sample in a study of neurological immune-mediated disorders. Time point in this sample: longitudinal time-point 1 (baseline). TCRdb processed the 5' RACE reads anew with MiXCR; each CDR3 protein has one entry. The repertoire holds some 77,000 distinct CDR3 sequences, with roughly an eighth as singletons. The sequenced sample consisted of PBMCs. The receptors here all came from a female donor with HTLV-1-associated myelopathy (HAM/TSP).

This clonotype was observed many times. At one boundary the junction diverges from the germline segment, which might be a read error. DNA for the CDR3: TGTGCCAGCAGTCAAGAGATCTCCTACGAGCAGTACTTC. Translated, it gives CASSQEISYEQYF. The chain recombines TRBV3-1 with TRBJ2-7; D gene uncertain. This CDR3 has 13 residues. CDR1 LGHDT and CDR2 YNNKEL come from the germline V gene (reference sequence).

The sample holds many counts of this clonotype. The rearrangement joins TRBV27 to TRBJ2-1; TRBD1 aligns across 7 bases. V shed 4 bases and J 6 bases; nucleotides not matched to a gene: 18. The CDR3 extends over 18 amino acids. The V gene's germline CDR1 is MNHEY and CDR2 SMNVEV (reference sequence). The CDR3 sequence is CASSSPSYRGPFANEQFF. As DNA, the CDR3 is TGTGCCAGCAGTTCGCCGTCCTACAGGGGACCATTCGCCAATGAGCAGTTCTTC.

This clonotype appeared many times. The V gene is TRBV5-1, the J gene TRBJ2-3; 7 bases align to TRBD2. The germline CDR1 and CDR2 sequences are SGHRS and YFSETQ. Trimming took 3 bases from V and 0 from J; bases not matched to a gene: 7. The CDR3 has 16 amino acids. The CDR3 DNA follows: TGCGCCAGCAGCTGGGAGGGGCGTAGTAGCACAGATACGCAGTATTTT. It encodes CASSWEGRSSTDTQYF.

A remark on this clonotype: The germline gene is not matched at one end of the junction; a read error may be the cause. The chain has TRBV11-2 and TRBJ2-6, with TRBD1 matching 7 bases. The CDR3 is made up of 18 amino acids. From germline, CDR1 is SGHAT and CDR2 FQNNGV. CDR3 nucleotide sequence: TGTGCCAGCAGCTTAGCGGTCAGGGGGTACTCTGGGGTCAACGTCCTGACTTTC. Protein product: CASSLAVRGYSGVNVLTF.

This clonotype has a count of ten or more. The CDR3 bases are TGTGCCAGCAGCTTAGATTTGGGGGCGCTTGAGACCCAGTACTTC. Protein product: CASSLDLGALETQYF. The chain has TRBV7-2 and TRBJ2-5, with D possibly matching TRBD1 (6 bases). In germline, CDR1 is SGHTA, CDR2 FQGNSA. V lost 1 base, J lost 5 bases, and 14 bases lay in between. This CDR3 comprises 15 residues.

This clonotype was seen at least ten times. This chain links TRBV27 with TRBJ2-1; TRBD2 matches 13 bases. The trim removed 5 bases at V and 4 bases at J, leaving 8 bases unmatched. CDR1 is MNHEY, CDR2 SMNVEV, per germline (reference sequence). This CDR3 has 17 residues. CDR3 bases: TGTGCCAGCAGTCCAGGACTAGCGGGGGCCCAATACAATGAGCAGTTCTTC. Amino acids: CASSPGLAGAQYNEQFF.